This TCR beta chain comes out of a study of control samples from healthy donors and cancer patients. Germline loops: CDR1 MNHEY, CDR2 SVGEGT. The V and J ends lost 2 bases and 1 base respectively, with 8 bases between them. CDR3 length: 14 residues. Sequencing used immunoSEQ multiplex PCR; TCRdb keeps in-frame clones, though not all of them. This sample has about 120,000 clones; approximately 88% occur once, and the top ten carry 3% to 4%. The sequenced sample consisted of blood. The chain uses TRBV6-2 or TRBV6-3 and TRBJ2-5; D not resolved. The TCR sequence derives from a middle-aged man in good health. The CDR3: CASSYIHSQETQYF. CDR3 DNA sequence: TGTGCCAGCAGTTACATTCACAGCCAAGAGACCCAGTACTTC.